This T cell receptor beta chain was found in a study of blood T cell repertoires in COVID-19. Overall study context: Sites in the United States, Italy and Spain provided acute and convalescent COVID-19 samples.

The method was immunoSEQ multiplex PCR; TCRdb's version includes in-frame clones alone and lacks a portion of them. The sample lists 55,000 to 75,000 clones; about 86% were seen once. The V and J ends lost 2 bases and 6 bases, in that order; junction bases with no gene match: 7. There are 15 residues in the CDR3. The germline V gene encodes CDR1 MNHEY and CDR2 SVGAGI. Source material: peripheral blood. This receptor was taken from a man aged 70-80 years with acute or convalescent COVID-19. The chain links TRBV6-5 to TRBJ2-7; 10 bases match TRBD2. The CDR3 is CASSYAASGRSEQYF. The CDR3 region has the DNA TGTGCCAGCAGTTACGCTGCTAGCGGGAGAAGCGAGCAGTACTTC.